This record looks at one TCR beta chain sequence and its context. The source of the sample is a study of identical twins. V lost 6 bases and J 7 bases, leaving 19 bases between the germline ends. Per the germline V gene, CDR1 is DFQATT and CDR2 is SNEGSKA (reference sequence). CDR3 length: 13 residues. TCRdb reprocessed the 5' RACE reads via MiXCR and lists one record per CDR3 protein. Of 650,000 to 800,000 distinct CDR3 sequences in the sample, approximately 9% were seen once. The sample was also reused in another study, on yellow fever vaccine responses in identical twins.

This sequence joins TRBV20-1 and TRBJ2-7; D might be TRBD2 (5 bases). The source material was PBMCs. This clonotype was obtained from a woman between 18 and 29 years old in good health. CDR3 nucleotides: TGCAGTGCCCCGGACCGCGGTCGGAGGGAGCAGTACTTC. Translated: CSAPDRGRREQYF.